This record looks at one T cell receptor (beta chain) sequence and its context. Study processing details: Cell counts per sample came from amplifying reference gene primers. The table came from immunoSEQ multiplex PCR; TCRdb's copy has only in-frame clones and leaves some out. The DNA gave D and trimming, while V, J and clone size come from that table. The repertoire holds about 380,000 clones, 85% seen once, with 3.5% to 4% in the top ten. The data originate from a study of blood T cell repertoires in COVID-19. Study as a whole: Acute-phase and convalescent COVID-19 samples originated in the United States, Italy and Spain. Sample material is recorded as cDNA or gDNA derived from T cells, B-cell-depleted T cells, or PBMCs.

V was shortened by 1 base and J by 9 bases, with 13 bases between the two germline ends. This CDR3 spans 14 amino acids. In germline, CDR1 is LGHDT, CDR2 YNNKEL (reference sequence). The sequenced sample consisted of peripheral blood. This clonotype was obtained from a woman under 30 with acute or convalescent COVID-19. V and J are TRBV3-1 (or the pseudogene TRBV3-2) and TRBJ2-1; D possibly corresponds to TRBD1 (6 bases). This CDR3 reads CASSQASQGSEQFF. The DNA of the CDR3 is TGTGCCAGCAGCCAAGCATCCCAGGGGAGTGAGCAGTTCTTC.